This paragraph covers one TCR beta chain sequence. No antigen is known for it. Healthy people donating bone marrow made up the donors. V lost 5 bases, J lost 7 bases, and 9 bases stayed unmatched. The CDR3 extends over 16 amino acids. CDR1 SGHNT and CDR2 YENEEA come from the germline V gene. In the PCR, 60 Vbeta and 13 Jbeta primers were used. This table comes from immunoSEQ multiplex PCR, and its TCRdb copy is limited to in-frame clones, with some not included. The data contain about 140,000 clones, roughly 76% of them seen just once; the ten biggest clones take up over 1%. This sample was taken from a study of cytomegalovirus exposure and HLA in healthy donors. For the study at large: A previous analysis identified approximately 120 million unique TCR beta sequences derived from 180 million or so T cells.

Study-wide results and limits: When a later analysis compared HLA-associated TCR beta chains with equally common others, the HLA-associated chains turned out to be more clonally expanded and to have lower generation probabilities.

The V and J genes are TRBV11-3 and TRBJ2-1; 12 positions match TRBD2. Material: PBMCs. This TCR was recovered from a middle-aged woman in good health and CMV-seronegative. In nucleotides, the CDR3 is TGTGCCAGCAGCCCGACGACTAGCGGGGGAGTAAATGAGCAGTTCTTC. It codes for CASSPTTSGGVNEQFF.